What follows are 18 T cell receptor beta chains derived from one specimen sequenced in a study of Ad26.COV2.S vaccination and SARS-CoV-2 variants. TCRdb's copy holds only in-frame clones and misses some; the assay was immunoSEQ multiplex PCR. Among about half a million clones, approximately 90% were seen once, and the ten largest hold roughly 1.7%. The treatment: 19 received Ad26.COV2.S at low or high dose, single or two shots; 5 received placebo; per-sample allocation not given. Collection of samples fell on day 63 after the first vaccine or placebo injection. The sequencing here drew on peripheral blood, taken in a trial of Ad26.COV2.S vaccine versus placebo. The receptors stem from a person between 18 and 60 years old who received the Ad26.COV2.S COVID-19 vaccine or a placebo.

The CDR3: CASSSQLAGGRETQYF. For the CDR3, the DNA is TGTGCCAGCAGCTCCCAACTAGCGGGAGGGAGAGAGACCCAGTACTTC. The V and J genes are TRBV7-2 and TRBJ2-5; 13 positions agree with TRBD2. Germline CDR1 reads SGHTA; CDR2 reads FQGNSA. CDR3 length: 16 amino acids. V was pared by 4 bases and J by 4 bases, with 6 bases of the junction left unmatched.

The gene calls are TRBV6-5 and TRBJ1-4; no clear D. V lost 9 bases to trimming and J lost 8 bases, with 19 bases between them. Germline V lookup: CDR1 MNHEY, CDR2 SVGAGI. The CDR3 has 14 amino acids. This chain's CDR3 is CASHSVGSQEKLFF. In nucleotides, the CDR3 is TGTGCCAGTCACTCGGTCGGGTCTCAGGAAAAACTGTTTTTT.

Comment on this clone: The DNA is left out, because the CDR3 cannot be placed on it with certainty; the CDR3 is given as TCRdb lists it. The chain recombines TRBV30 with TRBJ2-2; no DNA check was done on the table's D call, TRBD1. Germline V CDR1 and CDR2: GTSNPN, SVGIG (reference sequence). The CDR3 sequence runs 12 residues, both termini included. The CDR3 sequence: CAWAAGTGSLFF.

The chain is built from TRBV27 and TRBJ1-1; TRBD1 matches at 7 bases. The CDR3 length is 17 residues. V lost 6 bases and J lost 0; bases outside the gene matches: 13. Germline CDR1 reads MNHEY; CDR2 reads SMNVEV (reference sequence). CDR3 protein: CASREQGLSVLNTEAFF. CDR3 bases: TGTGCCAGCAGAGAACAGGGGTTGAGCGTCCTGAACACTGAAGCTTTCTTT.

The V call is TRBV7-6, the J call TRBJ2-2; 9 nucleotides agree with TRBD1. The CDR3 loop spans 16 amino acids. Trimming cost V 5 bases and J 7 bases; bases outside gene matches: 11. Germline CDR1 and CDR2: SGHVS and FNYEAQ. This CDR3 reads CASSPRQGGSGGELFF. In nucleotides, the CDR3 is TGTGCCAGCAGCCCGAGACAGGGGGGTTCCGGCGGGGAGCTGTTTTTT. Looking up the rest from reference TRBV7-6 and TRBJ2-2 gives the full variable domain: GAGVSQSPRYKVTKRGQDVALRCDPISGHVSLYWYRQALGQGPEFLTYFNYEAQQDKSGLPNDRFSAERPEGSISTLTIQRTEQRDSAMYRCASSPRQGGSGGELFFGEGSRLTVL.

This chain connects TRBV11-2 to TRBJ2-1; 7 positions agree with TRBD2. Losses at the gene ends were 5 bases for V and 4 bases for J; bases not matched to a gene: 8. CDR1 and CDR2 (germline): SGHAT, FQNNGV. CDR3 length equals 15 residues. CDR3 amino acids: CASSPSRLAYNEQFF. Here the CDR3 DNA reads TGTGCCAGCAGCCCAAGCCGACTAGCTTACAATGAGCAGTTCTTC. The entire variable domain, with the rest obtained from reference TRBV11-2 and TRBJ2-1, is as follows: EAGVAQSPRYKIIEKRQSVAFWCNPISGHATLYWYQQILGQGPKLLIQFQNNGVVDDSQLPKDRFSAERLKGVDSTLKIQPAKLEDSAVYLCASSPSRLAYNEQFFGPGTRLTVL.

J is TRBJ2-7 and V is TRBV6-2 or TRBV6-3; TRBD2 matches 15 bases. Trimming at V came to 2 bases and at J to 4 bases, leaving 6 bases not matched to a gene. The CDR3 totals 17 residues. Per germline, CDR1 MNHEY and CDR2 SVGEGT. CDR3 sequence: CASSYPRGTSGGYEQYF. DNA of the CDR3: TGTGCCAGCAGTTACCCTCGGGGGACTAGCGGGGGGTACGAGCAGTACTTC.

The CDR3 DNA sequence: TGTGCCAGCAGTGAAGGGGGAGATCTCAATCAGCCCCAGCATTTT. Amino acids: CASSEGGDLNQPQHF. The rearrangement joins TRBV2 to TRBJ1-5; no clear D gene. Germline CDR1 is SNHLY and CDR2 is FYNNEI. V lost 1 base and J 3 bases, leaving 10 bases between the germline ends. This CDR3 region has 15 residues.

The genes are TRBV5-1 and TRBJ2-7; TRBD1 aligns across 8 bases. CDR3 length: 16 amino acids. In germline, CDR1 is SGHRS, CDR2 YFSETQ. Trimming removed 0 bases from V and 2 bases from J; junction bases left unmatched: 7. CDR3 DNA: TGCGCCAGCAGCTTGGGGGGACAGGTCGCTACCTACGAGCAGTACTTC. Amino acids: CASSLGGQVATYEQYF. The complete variable domain, with remaining parts taken from reference TRBV5-1 and TRBJ2-7, reads KAGVTQTPRYLIKTRGQQVTLSCSPISGHRSVSWYQQTPGQGLQFLFEYFSETQRNKGNFPGRFSGRQFSNSRSEMNVSTLELGDSALYLCASSLGGQVATYEQYFGPGTRLTVT.

The gene calls are TRBV7-8 and TRBJ2-7, with D tentatively TRBD1 or TRBD2 (6 bases each). CDR3 length: 16 amino acids. Trimming cost V 7 bases and J 3 bases, with 22 bases left between them. The V gene's germline CDR1 is SGHVS and CDR2 FQNEAQ. The CDR3 here is CASTSSRRGEDYEQYF. The CDR3 nucleotides read TGTGCCAGCACCTCGAGCCGGAGGGGGGAGGACTACGAGCAGTACTTC.

This chain uses TRBV19 with TRBJ1-1; D may be TRBD1 (6 bases). V was pared by 1 base and J by 1 base, with 10 bases between. In germline, CDR1 is LNHDA, CDR2 SQIVND (reference sequence). This CDR3 has 15 residues. CDR3 DNA sequence: TGTGCCAGTAGTATAGGGGGACACCGGAACACTGAAGCTTTCTTT. Translated, it gives CASSIGGHRNTEAFF.

The V and J genes are TRBV30 and TRBJ2-3, with D possibly called TRBD1 or TRBD2 (5 bases each). Germline values: CDR1 GTSNPN, CDR2 SVGIG (reference sequence). CDR3 size: 15 residues. V was shortened by 8 bases and J by 0 bases, with 18 bases between the two germline ends. For the CDR3, the DNA is TGTGCCCCATCCGGGACGGCCTCTAGCACAGATACGCAGTATTTT. The encoded protein is CAPSGTASSTDTQYF.

The chain carries TRBV9 and TRBJ2-7, with D hard to call. The V end lost 4 bases, the J end lost 2 bases, and 16 bases lay between the germline ends. This CDR3 is built from 15 residues. Germline V gives CDR1 SGDLS, CDR2 YYNGEE. CDR3 nucleotides: TGTGCCAGCAGCCCCAAGTCCGGTACTACCTACGAGCAGTACTTC. Protein product: CASSPKSGTTYEQYF.

The genes are TRBV28 and TRBJ2-1, with D perhaps TRBD1 or TRBD2 (7 bases each). The CDR3 totals 14 residues. Germline CDR1 and CDR2: MDHEN and SYDVKM. The V and J ends lost 7 bases and 15 bases respectively, with 25 bases between them. The CDR3 protein is CASKGGATGYLMFF. In DNA form, the CDR3 reads TGTGCCAGCAAAGGGGGGGCGACAGGGTACTTAATGTTCTTC. The full variable domain, completed using reference TRBV28 and TRBJ2-1, is DVKVTQSSRYLVKRTGEKVFLECVQDMDHENMFWYRQDPGLGLRLIYFSYDVKMKEKGDIPEGYSVSREKKERFSLILESASTNQTSMYLCASKGGATGYLMFFGPGTRLTVL.

The J gene is TRBJ2-1, the V gene TRBV5-5, with 10 bases fitting TRBD2. The CDR3 length is 16 residues. V lost 5 bases to trimming and J lost 4 bases; unmatched junction nucleotides: 9. The V gene's germline CDR1 is SGHKS and CDR2 YYEKEE (reference sequence). In DNA, the CDR3 is TGTGCCAGCAGTTATCAGGGACTAGCGAATTACAATGAGCAGTTCTTC. Its protein product is CASSYQGLANYNEQFF.

The V call is TRBV7-2, the J call TRBJ1-1, with unresolved D. The CDR3 has 14 amino acids. Germline V gene sequence: CDR1 SGHTA, CDR2 FQGNSA. Trimming pared 1 base from V and 6 bases from J, leaving 12 bases between. The CDR3 here is CASSLVGGPPEAFF. CDR3 nucleotide sequence: TGTGCCAGCAGCTTAGTGGGAGGCCCACCTGAAGCTTTCTTT.

The V gene is TRBV4-1, the J gene TRBJ2-5, with 9 bases lining up with TRBD1. The CDR3 extends over 17 amino acids. Germline V lookup: CDR1 MGHRA, CDR2 YSYEKL. After removal of 1 base from V and 3 bases from J, the junction contained 9 bases not matched to a gene. CDR3 sequence (DNA): TGCGCCAGCAGCCAAGCCCCGGGACAGGGTTGGGAAGAGACCCAGTACTTC. Amino acid sequence: CASSQAPGQGWEETQYF.

The rearrangement joins TRBV18 to TRBJ1-1; weak D call: TRBD1 (6 bases). Trimming pared 4 bases from V and 7 bases from J, leaving 7 bases between. There are 11 residues in the CDR3. Germline V CDR1 and CDR2: KGHSH, LQKENI. The CDR3 coding sequence is TGTGCCAGCTCACTGGACAGTGAAGCTTTCTTT. As protein: CASSLDSEAFF.